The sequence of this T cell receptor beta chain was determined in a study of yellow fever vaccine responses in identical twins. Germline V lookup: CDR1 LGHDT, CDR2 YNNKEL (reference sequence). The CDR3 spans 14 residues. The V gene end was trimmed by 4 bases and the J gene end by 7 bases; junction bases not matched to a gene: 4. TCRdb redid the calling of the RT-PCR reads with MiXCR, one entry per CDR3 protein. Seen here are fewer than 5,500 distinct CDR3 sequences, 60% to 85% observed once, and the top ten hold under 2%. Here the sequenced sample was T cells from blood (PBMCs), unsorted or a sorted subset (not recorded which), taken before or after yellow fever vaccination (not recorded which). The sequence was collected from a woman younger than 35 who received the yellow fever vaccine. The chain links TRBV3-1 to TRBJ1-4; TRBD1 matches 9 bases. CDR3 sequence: CASSRGQGTEKLFF. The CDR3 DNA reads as TGTGCCAGCAGCCGGGGACAGGGAACTGAAAAACTGTTTTTT.